The rows below give T cell receptor beta chains drawn from one sample of a study of T cells in Graves' hyperthyroidism and ophthalmopathy. TCRdb redid the calling of the multiplex PCR reads with MiXCR, one entry per CDR3 protein. The table lists 300,000 to 500,000 distinct CDR3 sequences, around 15% of them singletons. The sample was blood. The source of these receptors is a man in his fifties with Graves' ophthalmopathy. The CDR3 runs from the conserved cysteine through the conserved F or W. Each record gives: D gene, clone size, V gene, J gene, CDR3 DNA, CDR3 protein. D genes are given only for firm matches. Clone size is stated in some rows and not others, as once, few, many or a class when expanded.

TRBD2	many	TRBV12-3/TRBV12-4	TRBJ2-1	TGTGCCAGCAGTTTACTAGCGGGAACCTACAATGAGCAGTTCTTC	CASSLLAGTYNEQFF
.	many	TRBV28	TRBJ2-2	TGTGCCAGCAGTTTATCCGGGACCACTAACACCGGGGAGCTGTTTTTT	CASSLSGTTNTGELFF
.	.	TRBV5-1	TRBJ2-5	TGCGCCAGCAGCTTGGCAGGGGCTCTGGTAGCGGAGGAAGAGACCCAGTACTTC	CASSLAGALVAEEETQYF
.	.	TRBV3-1	TRBJ2-2	TGTGCCAGCGGCAAAGGGGGTATCGAGACGCCGAACACCGGGGAGCTGTTTTTT	CASGKGGIETPNTGELFF
.	many	TRBV7-8	TRBJ2-5	TGTGCCAGCAGCCCCCGGGACATTGGGGAGACCCAGTACTTC	CASSPRDIGETQYF
.	many	TRBV12-3/TRBV12-4	TRBJ2-3	TGTGCCGACAAGACCCAGACCACAGATACGCAGTATTTT	CADKTQTTDTQYF
.	.	TRBV7-2	TRBJ2-7	TGTGCCAGCAGCTGGGACCCTCTCTACGAGCAGTACTTC	CASSWDPLYEQYF
TRBD1	many	TRBV27	TRBJ2-7	TGTGCCAGCGGGACAGGGGGCCGAGAGCAGTACTTC	CASGTGGREQYF
.	many	TRBV4-1	TRBJ2-1	TGCGCCAGCAGCCACGTCAGAGCGGAACCGCCCTCCCATGAGCAGTTCTTC	CASSHVRAEPPSHEQFF
TRBD1	few	TRBV6-2/TRBV6-3	TRBJ2-7	TGTGCCAGCAGTGGACAGGGATTCTCCTACGAGCAGTACTTC	CASSGQGFSYEQYF
.	many	TRBV20-1	TRBJ2-7	TGCAGTGCTAGAGATCCGCGCAGCTACGAGCAGTACTTC	CSARDPRSYEQYF
.	once	TRBV20-1	TRBJ2-1	TGCAGTGCTAGCGGGAGTTCGGGTGAGCAGTTCTTC	CSASGSSGEQFF
.	few	TRBV7-9	TRBJ2-2	TGTGCCAGCAGCCGTCTTAAAGTCGCGAACACCGGGGAGCTGTTTTTT	CASSRLKVANTGELFF
.	few	TRBV29-1	TRBJ2-7	TGCAGCGTTGAAGGCGGCCAGTTCCCCCGGTACGAGCAGTACTTC	CSVEGGQFPRYEQYF
.	few	TRBV29-1	TRBJ1-2	TGCAGCGTTGAATGGGGAGATGGCTACACCTTC	CSVEWGDGYTF
TRBD2	many	TRBV29-1	TRBJ2-1	TGCAGCGTTGATCTCCATAGCGGGAGTGGTTCTGAGCAGTTCTTC	CSVDLHSGSGSEQFF
TRBD1	.	TRBV5-1	TRBJ2-5	TGCGCCAGCAGCTCCGGGACAGCTGTCGTAACGGGAGAGACCCAGTACTTC	CASSSGTAVVTGETQYF
TRBD2	many	TRBV3-1	TRBJ2-5	TGTGCCAGCAGGCGGACTAGCGGAGAAGAGACCCAGTACTTC	CASRRTSGEETQYF
TRBD1	many	TRBV19	TRBJ1-1	TGTGCCAGTAGTATAGGGGACAGGGTAAGCGAGGGAGCAGCTTTCTTT	CASSIGDRVSEGAAFF
.	few	TRBV19	TRBJ2-1	TGTGCCAGTAGTATCTTGGGGATCTACAATGAGCAGTTCTTC	CASSILGIYNEQFF
TRBD1	many	TRBV18	TRBJ1-2	TGTGCCAGCTCACGACTAGACAGGGAGTCGGACGGCTACACCTTC	CASSRLDRESDGYTF
.	few	TRBV2	TRBJ2-7	TGTGCCAGCAGCGTCAGCTCCTACGAGCAGTACTTC	CASSVSSYEQYF
.	many	TRBV20-1	TRBJ2-5	TGCAGTGCTAGCGGCCGCCGAAGAGACCAAGAGACCCAGTACTTC	CSASGRRRDQETQYF
TRBD2	many	TRBV9	TRBJ2-7	TGTGCCAGCAGCGTAGGCCAGGGAGGGGTCTACGAGCAGTACTTC	CASSVGQGGVYEQYF
.	many	TRBV19	TRBJ2-1	TGTGCCAGTAGTACAAGACGCCCCAATGAGCAGTTCTTC	CASSTRRPNEQFF
TRBD1	once	TRBV20-1	TRBJ2-1	TGCAGTGCTAGAGTTGGCAGGGGGCGAAATGAGCAGTTCTTC	CSARVGRGRNEQFF
.	few	TRBV7-6	TRBJ2-2	TGTGCCAGCAGCTTAGAATTGAGCGGGGAGCTGTTTTTT	CASSLELSGELFF
TRBD1	many	TRBV13	TRBJ2-7	TGTGCCAGCAGCCCCGGGACAGGGGGCATCGAGCAGTACTTC	CASSPGTGGIEQYF
.	.	TRBV5-1	TRBJ2-7	TGCGCCAGCAGCTCGAGGGTAGCGAGGACCTACGAGCAGTACTTC	CASSSRVARTYEQYF
.	many	TRBV7-9	TRBJ1-4	TGTGCCAGCAGCTCGGAACCCATATGGGGTGAAAAACTGTTTTTT	CASSSEPIWGEKLFF
TRBD2	few	TRBV7-9	TRBJ2-1	TGTGCCAGCAGCTTAGGCGCGGGAGGAGTCTCCTACAATGAGCAGTTCTTC	CASSLGAGGVSYNEQFF
.	many	TRBV20-1	TRBJ1-2	TGCAGTGCTAGAGATCTTGAGGGGAACTATGGCTACACCTTC	CSARDLEGNYGYTF
.	.	TRBV7-8	TRBJ2-7	TGTGCCAGCAGCTTAGGATTAGAGAGCTCCTACGAGCAGTACTTC	CASSLGLESSYEQYF
.	.	TRBV5-1	TRBJ2-2	TGCGCCAGCAGCCGCACGGCGGACTCGAACACCGGGGAGCTGTTTTTT	CASSRTADSNTGELFF
TRBD2	many	TRBV3-1	TRBJ2-1	TGTGCCAGCAGCCAAGTGACTAGCGGGGCCTCCTACAATGAGCAGTTCTTC	CASSQVTSGASYNEQFF
.	many	TRBV29-1	TRBJ1-1	TGCAGCGCCCACGGGGGAGTGAACACTGAAGCTTTCTTT	CSAHGGVNTEAFF
.	many	TRBV28	TRBJ2-5	TGTGCCAGCAGTTCCACCTACTCCGGGGGGCAGAAGACCCAGTACTTC	CASSSTYSGGQKTQYF